The sample holds a few counts of the clone carrying this T cell receptor beta chain. Together with a sample-barcoded 5' primer, a J-beta primer mix was included in a second PCR lasting roughly 6 to 12 cycles. MiXCR, run by TCRdb on the 5' RACE reads, gives a single entry per CDR3 protein. The sample carries roughly 1.4 million distinct CDR3 sequences, approximately 63% recorded once. The germline V and J ends were trimmed by 10 bases and 2 bases, with 11 bases remaining between them. CDR3 length: 12 amino acids. The germline V gene has CDR1 SEHNR and CDR2 FQNEAQ (reference sequence). This entry belongs to a study of blood T cells in healthy people across ages. Across the whole study: Through template switching, about one barcoded beta molecule was captured per two T cells, as measured in model experiments.

Peripheral blood from each donor was collected in a volume of about 9.9 milliliters. V and J are TRBV7-9 and TRBJ2-5; D not certain. The receptor comes from a man between 18 and 29 years old in good health. Material for sequencing was blood. This chain's CDR3 is CATGDFQETQYF. CDR3 nucleotides: TGTGCCACCGGAGATTTTCAAGAGACCCAGTACTTC.